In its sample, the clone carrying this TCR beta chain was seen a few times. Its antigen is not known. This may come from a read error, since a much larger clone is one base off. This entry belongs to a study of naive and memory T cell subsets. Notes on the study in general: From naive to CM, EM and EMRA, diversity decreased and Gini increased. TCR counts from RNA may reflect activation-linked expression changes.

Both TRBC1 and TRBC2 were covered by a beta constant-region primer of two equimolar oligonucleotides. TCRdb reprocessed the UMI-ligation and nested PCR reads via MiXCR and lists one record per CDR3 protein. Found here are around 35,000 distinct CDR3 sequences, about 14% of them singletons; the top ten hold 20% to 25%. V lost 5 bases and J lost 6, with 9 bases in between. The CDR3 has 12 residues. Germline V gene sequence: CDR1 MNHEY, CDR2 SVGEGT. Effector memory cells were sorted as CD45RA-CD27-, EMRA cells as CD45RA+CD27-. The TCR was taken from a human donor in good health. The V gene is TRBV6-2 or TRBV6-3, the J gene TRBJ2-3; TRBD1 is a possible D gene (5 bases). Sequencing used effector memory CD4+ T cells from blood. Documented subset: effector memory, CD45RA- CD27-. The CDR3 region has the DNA TGTGCCAGCAGTGACAGCAAGGATACGCAGTATTTT. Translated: CASSDSKDTQYF.